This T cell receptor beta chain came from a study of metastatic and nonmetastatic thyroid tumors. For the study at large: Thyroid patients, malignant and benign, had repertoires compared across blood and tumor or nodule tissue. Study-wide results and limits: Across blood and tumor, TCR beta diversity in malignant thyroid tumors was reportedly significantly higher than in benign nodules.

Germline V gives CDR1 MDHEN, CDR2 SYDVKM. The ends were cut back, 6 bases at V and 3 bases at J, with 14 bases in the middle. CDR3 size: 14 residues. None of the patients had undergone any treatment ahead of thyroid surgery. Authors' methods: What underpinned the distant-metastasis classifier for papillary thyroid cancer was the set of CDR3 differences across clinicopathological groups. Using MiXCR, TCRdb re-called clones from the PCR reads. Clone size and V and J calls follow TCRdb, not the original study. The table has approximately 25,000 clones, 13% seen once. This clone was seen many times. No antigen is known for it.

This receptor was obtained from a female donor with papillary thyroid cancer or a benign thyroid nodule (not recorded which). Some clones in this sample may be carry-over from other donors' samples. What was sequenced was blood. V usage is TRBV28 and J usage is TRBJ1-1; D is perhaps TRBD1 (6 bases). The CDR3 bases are TGTGCCAGCAGCTCGGGGGGCGGGGACACTGAAGCTTTCTTT. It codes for CASSSGGGDTEAFF.